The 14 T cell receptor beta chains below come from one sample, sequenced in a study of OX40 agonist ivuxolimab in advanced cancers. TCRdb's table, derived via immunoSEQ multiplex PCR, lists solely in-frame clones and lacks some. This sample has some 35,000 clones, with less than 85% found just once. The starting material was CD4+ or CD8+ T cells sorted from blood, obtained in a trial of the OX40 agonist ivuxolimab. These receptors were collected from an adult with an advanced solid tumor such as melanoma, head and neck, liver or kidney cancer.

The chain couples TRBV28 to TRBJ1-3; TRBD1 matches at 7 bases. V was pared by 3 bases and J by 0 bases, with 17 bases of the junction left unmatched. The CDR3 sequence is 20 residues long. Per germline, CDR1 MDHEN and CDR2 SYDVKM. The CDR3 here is CASSFESGTVSVFSGNTIYF. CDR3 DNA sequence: TGTGCCAGCAGTTTCGAATCAGGGACAGTCTCAGTCTTCTCTGGAAACACCATATATTTT.

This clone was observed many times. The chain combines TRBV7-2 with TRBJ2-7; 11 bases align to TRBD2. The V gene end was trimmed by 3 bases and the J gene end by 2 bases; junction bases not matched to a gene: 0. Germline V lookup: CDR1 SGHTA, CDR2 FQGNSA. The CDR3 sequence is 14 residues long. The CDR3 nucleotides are TGTGCCAGCAGCTTTAGCGGGGGGGCCTACGAGCAGTACTTC. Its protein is CASSFSGGAYEQYF.

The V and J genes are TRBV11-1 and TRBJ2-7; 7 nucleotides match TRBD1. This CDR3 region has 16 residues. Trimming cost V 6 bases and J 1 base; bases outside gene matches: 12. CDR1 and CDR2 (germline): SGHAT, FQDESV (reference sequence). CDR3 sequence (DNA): TGTGCCAGCAGAGAATCCCGGGACAGTTTTTCCTACGAGCAGTACTTC. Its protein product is CASRESRDSFSYEQYF.

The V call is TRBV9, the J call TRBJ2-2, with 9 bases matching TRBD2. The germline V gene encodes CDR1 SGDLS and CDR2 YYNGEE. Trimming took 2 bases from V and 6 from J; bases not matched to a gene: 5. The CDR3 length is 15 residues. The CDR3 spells CASSVGAGGPGELFF. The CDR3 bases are TGTGCCAGCAGCGTTGGAGCGGGGGGCCCCGGGGAGCTGTTTTTT.

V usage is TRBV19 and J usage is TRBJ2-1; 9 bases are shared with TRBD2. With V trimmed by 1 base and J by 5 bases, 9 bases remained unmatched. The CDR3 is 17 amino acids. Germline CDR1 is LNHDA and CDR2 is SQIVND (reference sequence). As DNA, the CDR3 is TGTGCCAGTAGTATAGTTGGTAGCGGGGGTCCTAACAATGAGCAGTTCTTC. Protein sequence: CASSIVGSGGPNNEQFF.

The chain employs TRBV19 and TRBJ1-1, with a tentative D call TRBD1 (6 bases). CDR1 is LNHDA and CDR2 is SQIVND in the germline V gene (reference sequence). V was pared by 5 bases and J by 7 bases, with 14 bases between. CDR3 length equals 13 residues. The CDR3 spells CASSPGGTYEAFF. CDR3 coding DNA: TGTGCCAGTAGTCCCGGCGGGACATATGAAGCTTTCTTT.

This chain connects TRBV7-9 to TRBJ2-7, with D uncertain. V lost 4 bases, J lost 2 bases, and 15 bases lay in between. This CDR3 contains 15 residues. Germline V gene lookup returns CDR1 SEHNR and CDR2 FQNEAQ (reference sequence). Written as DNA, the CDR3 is TGTGCCAGCAGCTGGATGGACGGGCCTGCCTACGAGCAGTACTTC. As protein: CASSWMDGPAYEQYF.

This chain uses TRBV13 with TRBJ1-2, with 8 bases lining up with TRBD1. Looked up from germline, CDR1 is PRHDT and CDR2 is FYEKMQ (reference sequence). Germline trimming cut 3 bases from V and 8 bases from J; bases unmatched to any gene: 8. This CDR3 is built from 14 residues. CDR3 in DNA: TGTGCCAGCAGCTTGGGGACAGGTGCCTCCGGCTACACCTTC. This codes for CASSLGTGASGYTF.

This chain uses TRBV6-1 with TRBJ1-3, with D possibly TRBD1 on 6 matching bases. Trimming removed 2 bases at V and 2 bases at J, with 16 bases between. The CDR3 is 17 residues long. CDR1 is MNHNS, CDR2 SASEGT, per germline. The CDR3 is CASSEFGIRQAGNTIYF. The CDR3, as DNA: TGTGCCAGCAGTGAATTTGGGATCCGACAGGCTGGAAACACCATATATTTT.

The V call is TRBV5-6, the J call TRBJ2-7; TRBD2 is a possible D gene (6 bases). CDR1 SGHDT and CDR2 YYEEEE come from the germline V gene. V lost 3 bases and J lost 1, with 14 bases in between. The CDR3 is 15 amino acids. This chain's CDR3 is CASSWGTDYSYEQYF. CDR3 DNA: TGTGCCAGCAGCTGGGGGACGGACTATTCCTACGAGCAGTACTTC.

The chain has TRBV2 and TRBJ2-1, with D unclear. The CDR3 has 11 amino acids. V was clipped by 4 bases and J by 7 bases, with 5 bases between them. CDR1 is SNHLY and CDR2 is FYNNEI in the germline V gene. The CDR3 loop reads CASSVTNEQFF. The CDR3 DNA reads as TGTGCCAGCAGTGTCACTAATGAGCAGTTCTTC.

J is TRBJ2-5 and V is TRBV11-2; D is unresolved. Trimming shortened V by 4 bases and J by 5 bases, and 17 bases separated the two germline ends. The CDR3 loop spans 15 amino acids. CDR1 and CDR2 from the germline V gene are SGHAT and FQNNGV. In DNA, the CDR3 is TGTGCCAGCAGCTCCGAGGATCCAAGTACGGAGACCCAGTACTTC. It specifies CASSSEDPSTETQYF.

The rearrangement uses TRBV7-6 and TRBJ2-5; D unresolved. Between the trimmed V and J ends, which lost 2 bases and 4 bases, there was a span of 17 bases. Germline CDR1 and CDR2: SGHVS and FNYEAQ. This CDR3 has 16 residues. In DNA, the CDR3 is TGTGCCAGCAGCTTAAGGGTGTGGACGGCCTCAGAGACCCAGTACTTC. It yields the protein CASSLRVWTASETQYF.

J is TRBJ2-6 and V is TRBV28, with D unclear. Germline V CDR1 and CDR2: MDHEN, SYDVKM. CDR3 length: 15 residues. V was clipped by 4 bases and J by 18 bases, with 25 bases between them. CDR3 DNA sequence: TGTGCCAGCAGTTCCCCCCGGACGGCTCCCCTACGTTGGACTTTC. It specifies CASSSPRTAPLRWTF.